The rows below give T cell receptor beta chains drawn from one sample of a study of blood T cell repertoires in COVID-19. TCRdb's copy holds only in-frame clones and misses some; the assay was immunoSEQ multiplex PCR. This table has 300,000 to 350,000 clones, approximately 90% appearing once. The sequencing input was peripheral blood. Every receptor here comes from a man aged 18-30 years with active or convalescent COVID-19. Each CDR3 is given with its conserved first and last residue. The order of the fields is V gene, J gene, clone size, D gene, CDR3 length, CDR3 DNA, CDR3 protein. D genes are given only for firm matches. The listing skips clone size in some rows; elsewhere it reads once, few, many or a size class.

V gene: TRBV4-1
J gene: TRBJ2-2
clone size: -
D gene: -
CDR3 length: 13
CDR3 DNA: TGCGCCAGCATCCAGGGGGGTTTCGGGGAGCTGTTTTTT
CDR3 protein: CASIQGGFGELFF

V gene: TRBV3-1/TRBV3-2
J gene: TRBJ2-3
clone size: -
D gene: TRBD2
CDR3 length: 14
CDR3 DNA: TGTGCCAGCAGCCACGCCGGGGGGACAGATACGCAGTATTTT
CDR3 protein: CASSHAGGTDTQYF

V gene: TRBV28
J gene: TRBJ2-7
clone size: -
D gene: -
CDR3 length: 17
CDR3 DNA: TGTGCCAGCAGCTCCCGAGGAGGGTTCGGGGCGGTCCACGAGCAGTACTTC
CDR3 protein: CASSSRGGFGAVHEQYF

V gene: TRBV28
J gene: TRBJ1-4
clone size: -
D gene: -
CDR3 length: 15
CDR3 DNA: TGTGCCAGCAGTGACTACAGGGCCCTTGGTGAAAAACTGTTTTTT
CDR3 protein: CASSDYRALGEKLFF

V gene: TRBV7-2
J gene: TRBJ1-5
clone size: -
D gene: -
CDR3 length: 14
CDR3 DNA: TGTGCCAGCAGCTTCACAGGGATGGATCAGCCCCAGCATTTT
CDR3 protein: CASSFTGMDQPQHF

V gene: TRBV7-9
J gene: TRBJ1-2
clone size: -
D gene: -
CDR3 length: 14
CDR3 DNA: TGTGCCAGCAGCCGACCAATACAGAACAGGGGCTACACCTTC
CDR3 protein: CASSRPIQNRGYTF

V gene: TRBV19
J gene: TRBJ2-5
clone size: -
D gene: TRBD1
CDR3 length: 15
CDR3 DNA: TGTGCCAGTAGTATGGGGACAGGGGTTATGGAGACCCAGTACTTC
CDR3 protein: CASSMGTGVMETQYF

V gene: TRBV28
J gene: TRBJ1-5
clone size: -
D gene: -
CDR3 length: 15
CDR3 DNA: TGTGCCAGCAGTTTATTTGAGGACAGTAATCAGCCCCAGCATTTT
CDR3 protein: CASSLFEDSNQPQHF

V gene: TRBV4-1
J gene: TRBJ1-2
clone size: -
D gene: -
CDR3 length: 13
CDR3 DNA: TGCGCCAGCAGCCCCGGGGGTGGCTATGGCTACACCTTC
CDR3 protein: CASSPGGGYGYTF

V gene: TRBV24-1
J gene: TRBJ1-5
clone size: -
D gene: -
CDR3 length: 14
CDR3 DNA: TGTGCCACCAGTGAACGCAGGATTAATCAGCCCCAGCATTTT
CDR3 protein: CATSERRINQPQHF

V gene: TRBV4-1
J gene: TRBJ2-1
clone size: -
D gene: TRBD1
CDR3 length: 17
CDR3 DNA: TGCGCCAGCAGCCAAGCCTCGGGACAGAAACATTACAATGAGCAGTTCTTC
CDR3 protein: CASSQASGQKHYNEQFF

V gene: TRBV3-1/TRBV3-2
J gene: TRBJ2-1
clone size: -
D gene: -
CDR3 length: 15
CDR3 DNA: TGTGCCAGCAGCCAAGGGCGGAGCCCCTACAATGAGCAGTTCTTC
CDR3 protein: CASSQGRSPYNEQFF

V gene: TRBV2
J gene: TRBJ1-2
clone size: -
D gene: -
CDR3 length: 12
CDR3 DNA: TGTGCCAGCAGTGAAGCGACAGACAGAGACACCTTC
CDR3 protein: CASSEATDRDTF

V gene: TRBV13
J gene: TRBJ2-7
clone size: -
D gene: TRBD2
CDR3 length: 16
CDR3 DNA: TGTGCCAGCAGCTTCGCCCTAGCGGGGGGGTCCTACGAGCAGTACTTC
CDR3 protein: CASSFALAGGSYEQYF

V gene: TRBV2
J gene: TRBJ2-3
clone size: -
D gene: TRBD1
CDR3 length: 19
CDR3 DNA: TGTGCCAGCAGAAAGGACAGGGGCCACTATCGGTCTAGCACAGATACGCAGTATTTT
CDR3 protein: CASRKDRGHYRSSTDTQYF

V gene: TRBV27
J gene: TRBJ2-1
clone size: -
D gene: TRBD1
CDR3 length: 16
CDR3 DNA: TGTGCCAGCAGGAACCTCCGGGACAGGGGGTACAATGAGCAGTTCTTC
CDR3 protein: CASRNLRDRGYNEQFF

V gene: TRBV7-8
J gene: TRBJ2-7
clone size: -
D gene: -
CDR3 length: 16
CDR3 DNA: TGTGCCAGCAGCTTAGCGGGGTACAGGTTATCCTACGAGCAGTACTTC
CDR3 protein: CASSLAGYRLSYEQYF

V gene: TRBV5-1
J gene: TRBJ2-7
clone size: few
D gene: TRBD2
CDR3 length: 13
CDR3 DNA: TGCGCCAGCAGGCGGGGGTTAGGGTACGAGCAGTACTTC
CDR3 protein: CASRRGLGYEQYF

V gene: TRBV28
J gene: TRBJ1-2
clone size: -
D gene: -
CDR3 length: 16
CDR3 DNA: TGTGCCAGCAGTTCATACCCCCATTGGGGGGTCTATGGCTACACCTTC
CDR3 protein: CASSSYPHWGVYGYTF

V gene: TRBV27
J gene: TRBJ1-1
clone size: once
D gene: -
CDR3 length: 15
CDR3 DNA: TGTGCCAGCAGTAAACCGGGGGGGCCGAACACTGAAGCTTTCTTT
CDR3 protein: CASSKPGGPNTEAFF

V gene: TRBV9
J gene: TRBJ1-5
clone size: -
D gene: TRBD1
CDR3 length: 14
CDR3 DNA: TGTGCCAGCAGTTTGGGACAGGGGCTTCAGCCCCAGCATTTT
CDR3 protein: CASSLGQGLQPQHF

V gene: TRBV7-7
J gene: TRBJ2-1
clone size: -
D gene: -
CDR3 length: 15
CDR3 DNA: TGTGCCAGCAGCTTAGCGCCCAGGGGGGACAATGAGCAGTTCTTC
CDR3 protein: CASSLAPRGDNEQFF

V gene: TRBV4-3
J gene: TRBJ2-3
clone size: once
D gene: -
CDR3 length: 15
CDR3 DNA: TGCGCCAGCAGCCCACGGGGAGCCTCCACAGATACGCAGTATTTT
CDR3 protein: CASSPRGASTDTQYF

V gene: TRBV28
J gene: TRBJ1-4
clone size: -
D gene: TRBD1
CDR3 length: 13
CDR3 DNA: TGTGCCAGCAGTACAGGGGGCGATGAAAAACTGTTTTTT
CDR3 protein: CASSTGGDEKLFF

V gene: TRBV7-8
J gene: TRBJ1-1
clone size: -
D gene: TRBD1
CDR3 length: 14
CDR3 DNA: TGTGCCAGCAGCCTCAGGACAGGGAACACTGAAGCTTTCTTT
CDR3 protein: CASSLRTGNTEAFF

V gene: TRBV7-8
J gene: TRBJ2-7
clone size: once
D gene: -
CDR3 length: 13
CDR3 DNA: TGTGCCAGCAGCTTATTTCAGGGTCCCGAGCAGTACTTC
CDR3 protein: CASSLFQGPEQYF

V gene: TRBV24-1
J gene: TRBJ1-4
clone size: -
D gene: -
CDR3 length: 13
CDR3 DNA: TGTGCCACCAGTCACAGATCTAATGAAAAACTGTTTTTT
CDR3 protein: CATSHRSNEKLFF

V gene: TRBV27
J gene: TRBJ1-2
clone size: -
D gene: -
CDR3 length: 13
CDR3 DNA: TGTGCCAGCAGTCCACAGGGATACTATGGCTACACCTTC
CDR3 protein: CASSPQGYYGYTF

V gene: TRBV24-1
J gene: TRBJ2-3
clone size: -
D gene: TRBD2
CDR3 length: 16
CDR3 DNA: TGTGCCACCAGTGATTTCCCCGGGAGGGCAGCAGATACGCAGTATTTT
CDR3 protein: CATSDFPGRAADTQYF

V gene: TRBV3-1/TRBV3-2
J gene: TRBJ1-1
clone size: -
D gene: TRBD1
CDR3 length: 15
CDR3 DNA: TGTGCCAGCAGCCAAGTCTTGGACAGGGGCTCTGAAGCTTTCTTT
CDR3 protein: CASSQVLDRGSEAFF

V gene: TRBV10-1
J gene: TRBJ2-1
clone size: -
D gene: -
CDR3 length: 14
CDR3 DNA: TGCGCCAGCAGTGAGTCCTTCGTGGCGGATGAGCAGTTCTTC
CDR3 protein: CASSESFVADEQFF

V gene: TRBV5-5
J gene: TRBJ1-2
clone size: -
D gene: TRBD1
CDR3 length: 17
CDR3 DNA: TGTGCCAGCAGCTCAGAACCAGGCCAGGGGGCTAACTATGGCTACACCTTC
CDR3 protein: CASSSEPGQGANYGYTF

V gene: TRBV7-9
J gene: TRBJ1-1
clone size: few
D gene: TRBD1
CDR3 length: 14
CDR3 DNA: TGTGCCAGCAGCGACAGACAGGGGGCAGCTGAAGCTTTCTTT
CDR3 protein: CASSDRQGAAEAFF

V gene: TRBV18
J gene: TRBJ2-5
clone size: -
D gene: -
CDR3 length: 14
CDR3 DNA: TGTGCCAGCTCACCAGGCCTAGCTGGGGAGACCCAGTACTTC
CDR3 protein: CASSPGLAGETQYF

V gene: TRBV11-2
J gene: TRBJ2-1
clone size: -
D gene: TRBD1
CDR3 length: 15
CDR3 DNA: TGTGCCAGCAGCCCCCTTGGGACAGGGATGGATGAGCAGTTCTTC
CDR3 protein: CASSPLGTGMDEQFF

V gene: TRBV11-2
J gene: TRBJ2-7
clone size: -
D gene: -
CDR3 length: 13
CDR3 DNA: TGTGCCAGCAGCTTAGGGACAGACTACGAGCAGTACTTC
CDR3 protein: CASSLGTDYEQYF

V gene: TRBV7-9
J gene: TRBJ2-5
clone size: -
D gene: -
CDR3 length: 15
CDR3 DNA: TGTGCCAGCAGCTTAGCGCAGGGGACAAAAGAGACCCAGTACTTC
CDR3 protein: CASSLAQGTKETQYF

V gene: TRBV5-1
J gene: TRBJ1-1
clone size: -
D gene: -
CDR3 length: 15
CDR3 DNA: TGCGCCAGCAGCTTGGTTGAGGGGGTGAACACTGAAGCTTTCTTT
CDR3 protein: CASSLVEGVNTEAFF

V gene: TRBV1
J gene: TRBJ2-7
clone size: -
D gene: -
CDR3 length: 16
CDR3 DNA: TGCACCAGCGGGACAGGGACCACGAGGAGCTCCTACGAGCAGTACTTC
CDR3 protein: CTSGTGTTRSSYEQYF

V gene: TRBV9
J gene: TRBJ1-6
clone size: -
D gene: TRBD1
CDR3 length: 15
CDR3 DNA: TGTGCCAGCAGTGAAACGGGACAGAATAATTCACCCCTCCACTTT
CDR3 protein: CASSETGQNNSPLHF

V gene: TRBV2
J gene: TRBJ1-5
clone size: -
D gene: -
CDR3 length: 13
CDR3 DNA: TGTGCCAGCAGTGAGTCGGGGATTCAGCCCCAGCATTTT
CDR3 protein: CASSESGIQPQHF

V gene: TRBV2
J gene: TRBJ1-4
clone size: -
D gene: TRBD1
CDR3 length: 13
CDR3 DNA: TGTGCCAGCTCCGGGACAGGGCAAGAAAAACTGTTTTTT
CDR3 protein: CASSGTGQEKLFF

V gene: TRBV27
J gene: TRBJ2-7
clone size: -
D gene: -
CDR3 length: 14
CDR3 DNA: TGTGCCAGCAGTTTAGGAGGTAGCTCCTACGAGCAGTACTTC
CDR3 protein: CASSLGGSSYEQYF

V gene: TRBV9
J gene: TRBJ2-2
clone size: -
D gene: TRBD2
CDR3 length: 15
CDR3 DNA: TGTGCCAGCGGGGGACTAGCGGGACCCGGCGGGGAGCTGTTTTTT
CDR3 protein: CASGGLAGPGGELFF

V gene: TRBV3-1/TRBV3-2
J gene: TRBJ1-1
clone size: -
D gene: -
CDR3 length: 13
CDR3 DNA: TGTGCCAGCAGCCGAAGCGGAGAGACTGAAGCTTTCTTT
CDR3 protein: CASSRSGETEAFF

V gene: TRBV19
J gene: TRBJ1-1
clone size: -
D gene: -
CDR3 length: 13
CDR3 DNA: TGTGCCAGTAGTCCCCGACAGAACACTGAAGCTTTCTTT
CDR3 protein: CASSPRQNTEAFF

V gene: TRBV9
J gene: TRBJ1-6
clone size: -
D gene: TRBD1
CDR3 length: 14
CDR3 DNA: TGTGCCAGCAGCTTTACAGGGGCAAATTCACCCCTCCACTTT
CDR3 protein: CASSFTGANSPLHF